These 19 T cell receptor beta chains were sequenced from one sample in a study of blood T cell repertoires in COVID-19 (dated by TCRdb to 2020 to 2021). Libraries were made using the immunoSEQ multiplex PCR assay. This is the immuneACCESS table as TCRdb keeps it, with only in-frame sequences that have V and J called. A part of the clones is gone; compared with another copy, unresolved V genes explain less than half, and the rest is unexplained. Within this sample are hundreds of thousands of clones, with 85% to 90% of them counted one time only. The ten largest make up 1.5% to 2% of the sample. Sample: PBMCs or T cells enriched from blood (not recorded which). Every receptor here comes from a man aged 40-50 years who had recovered from COVID-19.

This chain uses TRBV6-1 with TRBJ2-7; 12 bases fit TRBD2. Germline loops: CDR1 MNHNS, CDR2 SASEGT. The CDR3 extends over 16 amino acids. Losses at the gene ends were 4 bases for V and 7 bases for J; bases not matched to a gene: 11. The CDR3 spells CASSGWTSGTTPEQYF. CDR3 nucleotides: TGTGCCAGCAGTGGCTGGACTAGCGGGACGACGCCAGAGCAGTACTTC.

The rearrangement uses TRBV5-5 and TRBJ1-3, with 9 bases fitting TRBD1. The CDR3 length is 15 residues. The V gene's germline CDR1 is SGHKS and CDR2 YYEKEE (reference sequence). Trimming took 2 bases from V and 2 from J; bases not matched to a gene: 2. The CDR3 loop reads CASSFGTGPGNTIYF. Here the CDR3 DNA reads TGTGCCAGCAGCTTTGGGACAGGGCCTGGAAACACCATATATTTT.

V gene TRBV7-3 combines with J gene TRBJ2-2; tentative D call: TRBD1 (6 bases). The CDR3 runs to 15 residues. The germline gives CDR1 SGHTA, CDR2 FQGTGA. V shed 6 bases and J shed 0 bases, with 11 bases lying between them. This CDR3 reads CASRPRTANTGELFF. The CDR3 nucleotides read TGTGCCAGCAGGCCGCGGACAGCGAACACCGGGGAGCTGTTTTTT. The whole variable domain, remainder taken from reference TRBV7-3 and TRBJ2-2, is GAGVSQTPSNKVTEKGKYVELRCDPISGHTALYWYRQSLGQGPEFLIYFQGTGAADDSGLPNDRFFAVRPEGSVSTLKIQRTERGDSAVYLCASRPRTANTGELFFGEGSRLTVL.

The chain couples TRBV27 to TRBJ2-5, with D tentatively TRBD1 (6 bases). This CDR3 is 13 amino acids long. V was pared by 6 bases and J by 5 bases, with 13 bases between. Germline CDR1 is MNHEY and CDR2 is SMNVEV (reference sequence). CDR3 nucleotide sequence: TGTGCCAGCAGGGACAGCCCACGGGAGACCCAGTACTTC. It specifies CASRDSPRETQYF.

The chain has TRBV27 and TRBJ2-1, with 7 bases identical to TRBD2. Germline V gene sequence: CDR1 MNHEY, CDR2 SMNVEV (reference sequence). J lost 5 bases, V lost 3 bases, and 7 bases had no gene match. This CDR3 is 15 amino acids long. The CDR3 DNA reads as TGTGCCAGCAGTTTTCTGGCTAGCGGAGACAATGAGCAGTTCTTC. It codes for CASSFLASGDNEQFF.

Concerning this clone: An end of the junction does not agree with germline; a read error may underlie this. The chain links TRBV13 to TRBJ2-7; the D gene is possibly TRBD1 (6 bases). Germline V gene sequence: CDR1 PRHDT, CDR2 FYEKMQ (reference sequence). The CDR3 is 11 residues long. The CDR3 DNA is TGTGCCAGCAGCTTAGTACGGGACATGATCTTC. Its protein product is CASSLVRDMIF.

The chain employs TRBV30 and TRBJ1-2; D not resolved. Trimming removed 1 base at V and 1 base at J, with 10 bases between. Germline V gives CDR1 GTSNPN, CDR2 SVGIG (reference sequence). This CDR3 contains 14 residues. CDR3 sequence: CAWSEGASNYGYTF. The CDR3 region has the DNA TGTGCCTGGAGTGAGGGAGCCAGTAACTATGGCTACACCTTC.

V and J are TRBV5-1 and TRBJ2-7, with D maybe TRBD2 (5 bases). The germline CDR1 and CDR2 sequences are SGHRS and YFSETQ. The CDR3 extends over 16 amino acids. The V end was cut by 0 bases, the J end by 1 base, with 14 bases between. The CDR3 DNA follows: TGCGCCAGCAGCTTGGCCTACGGACCGGGATCCTACGAGCAGTACTTC. Residues: CASSLAYGPGSYEQYF.

This sequence joins TRBV18 and TRBJ2-1; 12 nucleotides align to TRBD2. The CDR3 covers 16 residues. J was trimmed by 5 bases and V by 5 bases; bases with no gene match: 7. In germline, CDR1 is KGHSH, CDR2 LQKENI. The CDR3 loop reads CASSTTSGGTNNEQFF. For the CDR3, the DNA is TGTGCCAGCTCAACTACTAGCGGGGGGACCAACAATGAGCAGTTCTTC.

This chain joins TRBV11-1 and TRBJ2-7; 8 bases map to TRBD1. V shed 5 bases and J 4 bases; nucleotides not matched to a gene: 4. CDR1 and CDR2 (germline): SGHAT, FQDESV (reference sequence). The CDR3 has 13 residues. In DNA, the CDR3 is TGTGCCAGCAGCAAAGACAGGGGTTACGAGCAGTACTTC. This codes for CASSKDRGYEQYF.

The V call is TRBV3-1 (or the pseudogene TRBV3-2), the J call TRBJ1-2; 8 bases line up with TRBD1. Trimming cost V 4 bases and J 6 bases; bases outside gene matches: 7. In germline, CDR1 is LGHDT, CDR2 YNNKEL (reference sequence). CDR3 length: 14 residues. CDR3 sequence (DNA): TGTGCCAGCAGCCGCGGACAGGGAGACCATGGCTACACCTTC. Translated, it gives CASSRGQGDHGYTF.

J is TRBJ2-3 and V is TRBV19, with 9 bases that match TRBD1. The junction had 7 bases not matched to a gene; V was cut back by 3 bases and J by 3 bases. Germline V gene data show CDR1 as LNHDA and CDR2 as SQIVND (reference sequence). This CDR3 region has 16 residues. In DNA, the CDR3 is TGTGCCAGTAGTATCGATGGGGGACAGGGAACAGATACGCAGTATTTT. It translates to CASSIDGGQGTDTQYF. Based on the CDR3 plus reference TRBV19 and TRBJ2-3, the full variable domain is DGGITQSPKYLFRKEGQNVTLSCEQNLNHDAMYWYRQDPGQGLRLIYYSQIVNDFQKGDIAEGYSVSREKKESFPLTVTSAQKNPTAFYLCASSIDGGQGTDTQYFGPGTRLTVL.

This sequence joins TRBV28 and TRBJ2-2; 10 nucleotides align to TRBD1. From germline, CDR1 is MDHEN and CDR2 SYDVKM. V gave up 5 bases and J gave up 5 bases; unmatched junction bases: 17. CDR3 length equals 19 residues. CDR3 nucleotide sequence: TGTGCCAGCAGTCCCACGGGACAGGGGAAGAGCGGGAGAACCGGGGAGCTGTTTTTT. As protein: CASSPTGQGKSGRTGELFF.

The chain uses TRBV6-5 and TRBJ2-5; 9 bases fit TRBD2. Per germline, CDR1 MNHEY and CDR2 SVGAGI. The CDR3 sequence is 15 residues long. The V and J ends lost 5 bases and 5 bases, in that order; junction bases with no gene match: 9. This chain's CDR3 is CASSPGLAYRETQYF. CDR3 nucleotide sequence: TGTGCCAGCAGTCCGGGACTAGCATATAGGGAGACCCAGTACTTC.

Only one count was recorded for this clone. The chain couples TRBV19 to TRBJ1-2; 9 bases match TRBD1. The germline V gene encodes CDR1 LNHDA and CDR2 SQIVND (reference sequence). CDR3 length equals 15 residues. V was clipped by 3 bases and J by 6 bases; unmatched bases: 8. The CDR3, as DNA: TGTGCCAGTAGTATGTACCGGGACAGGGTGGATGGCTACACCTTC. It codes for CASSMYRDRVDGYTF.

The J gene is TRBJ1-5, the V gene TRBV3-1 (or the pseudogene TRBV3-2); tentatively, D is TRBD1 (6 bases). Germline-derived CDR1 and CDR2 are LGHDT and YNNKEL (reference sequence). The CDR3 contains 16 residues. V gave up 2 bases and J gave up 8 bases, with 19 bases separating them. CDR3 loop: CASSQIGGDAGEPQHF. CDR3 nucleotide sequence: TGTGCCAGCAGCCAAATAGGGGGGGATGCGGGCGAGCCCCAGCATTTT.

The chain has TRBV7-9 and TRBJ1-3, with 8 bases that match TRBD1. CDR3 size: 16 residues. CDR1 SEHNR and CDR2 FQNEAQ come from the germline V gene (reference sequence). The V gene end was trimmed by 4 bases and the J gene end by 4 bases; junction bases not matched to a gene: 9. CDR3 nucleotides: TGTGCCAGCAGCTACCAGACAGGGGTTGGGGGAAACACCATATATTTT. As protein: CASSYQTGVGGNTIYF.

The rearrangement links TRBV5-6 to TRBJ2-7; TRBD2 agrees at 7 bases. With V trimmed by 2 bases and J by 6 bases, 8 bases remained unmatched. Germline V gene lookup returns CDR1 SGHDT and CDR2 YYEEEE. The CDR3 has 14 residues. The CDR3 coding sequence is TGTGCCAGCAGCTTCAATTTTGGGGAGGGCGAGCAGTACTTC. As protein: CASSFNFGEGEQYF. Using reference TRBV5-6 and TRBJ2-7 for the parts outside the CDR3, the full variable domain is DAGVTQSPTHLIKTRGQQVTLRCSPKSGHDTVSWYQQALGQGPQFIFQYYEEEERQRGNFPDRFSGHQFPNYSSELNVNALLLGDSALYLCASSFNFGEGEQYFGPGTRLTVT.

V gene TRBV7-8 combines with J gene TRBJ2-1; TRBD1 matches 7 bases. This CDR3 region has 13 residues. The V and J ends lost 6 bases and 6 bases, in that order; junction bases with no gene match: 5. CDR1 and CDR2 (germline): SGHVS, FQNEAQ. CDR3 nucleotides: TGTGCCAGCAGTGACAGGGTGGGCAATGAGCAGTTCTTC. This sequence encodes CASSDRVGNEQFF.